The 32 T cell receptor beta chains below come from one sample, sequenced in a study of CD8+CD57+ T cells in acquired aplastic anemia. The study profiled TCR beta VDJ and CDR3 using genomic DNA as template. In TCRdb, the reads were re-called with MiXCR into one record per CDR3 protein. The table lists around 200,000 distinct CDR3 sequences, roughly 50% of them singletons, with 10% to 15% in the top ten. All patients picked for sequencing had shown, by flow cytometry, an expansion of CD8+CD57+ cells. Sequenced material: sorted CD4+, CD8+, or CD8+CD57+ T cells (not recorded which) from PBMCs. These receptors were obtained from a human donor with aplastic anemia.

This clonotype was detected many times. The J gene is TRBJ2-7, the V gene TRBV5-8; possibly TRBD1 for D (5 bases). The germline V gene has CDR1 SGHTS and CDR2 YDEGEE. The CDR3 contains 13 residues. V lost 0 bases, J lost 6 bases, and 10 bases lay in between. Written as DNA, the CDR3 is TGTGCCAGCAGCTTGGCCAGGGAACGCGAGCAGTACTTC. Translation: CASSLAREREQYF.

This chain joins TRBV7-8 and TRBJ2-7; 8 bases line up with TRBD2. The CDR3 sequence is 13 residues long. In germline, CDR1 is SGHVS, CDR2 FQNEAQ. J gave up 4 bases and V 6 bases, and 5 bases lay outside the gene matches. Here the CDR3 DNA reads TGTGCCAGCAGTGACGGCGGGAGGTACGAGCAGTACTTC. Translation gives CASSDGGRYEQYF. Full variable domain (missing parts from reference TRBV7-8 and TRBJ2-7): GAGVSQSPRYKVAKRGQDVALRCDPISGHVSLFWYQQALGQGPEFLTYFQNEAQLDKSGLPSDRFFAERPEGSVSTLKIQRTQQEDSAVYLCASSDGGRYEQYFGPGTRLTVT.

This clonotype was detected many times. This chain uses TRBV20-1 with TRBJ2-7; TRBD2 matches 11 bases. Per germline, CDR1 DFQATT and CDR2 SNEGSKA (reference sequence). The CDR3 is made up of 21 amino acids. The trim removed 0 bases at V and 2 bases at J, leaving 21 bases unmatched. CDR3 nucleotide sequence: TGCAGTGCTAGAGATTGGTCGCGCGGCACTAGCGGGGGACCGAAGGCCTACGAGCAGTACTTC. Amino acids: CSARDWSRGTSGGPKAYEQYF.

The chain combines TRBV25-1 with TRBJ1-3; TRBD1 matches at 8 bases. V gave up 1 base and J gave up 1 base; unmatched junction bases: 3. There are 16 residues in the CDR3. Germline V gives CDR1 MGHDK, CDR2 SYGVNS. The CDR3 region has the DNA TGTGCCAGCAGTGAATTGGGGACAGGATCTGGAAACACCATATATTTT. It codes for CASSELGTGSGNTIYF.

This clonotype was detected many times. The chain links TRBV11-2 to TRBJ2-5; 7 bases align to TRBD1. The germline gives CDR1 SGHAT, CDR2 FQNNGV. This CDR3 is built from 14 residues. With V trimmed by 5 bases and J by 4 bases, 7 bases remained unmatched. CDR3 amino acids: CASSPRQGPETQYF. The CDR3 DNA follows: TGTGCCAGCAGCCCCCGACAGGGTCCAGAGACCCAGTACTTC.

This chain joins TRBV20-1 and TRBJ1-1, with D unresolved. Per germline, CDR1 DFQATT and CDR2 SNEGSKA (reference sequence). V dropped 1 base and J dropped 1 base, with 7 bases sitting between them. CDR3 size: 13 residues. This chain's CDR3 is CSARVLGNTEAFF. The CDR3 bases are TGCAGTGCTAGAGTCTTGGGGAACACTGAAGCTTTCTTT.

This clonotype was seen only a few times. This chain connects TRBV15 to TRBJ2-7; D is ambiguous. CDR3 length equals 14 residues. Trimming removed 1 base from V and 3 bases from J, with 10 bases in between. Germline V gives CDR1 LNHNV, CDR2 YYDKDF (reference sequence). CDR3 protein: CATSRATGGYEQYF. The CDR3 DNA reads TGTGCCACCAGCAGAGCCACGGGCGGCTACGAGCAGTACTTC.

This clonotype was found a few times. The chain's CDR3 is CASSSPPRGRGGNTIYF. The CDR3 nucleotides are TGTGCCAGCAGTTCCCCCCCCCGGGGAAGAGGTGGAAACACCATATATTTT. This chain uses TRBV28 with TRBJ1-3; D gene uncertain. Germline V lookup: CDR1 MDHEN, CDR2 SYDVKM. The CDR3 has 17 residues. With 4 bases removed from V and 3 bases from J, the gap between germline ends came to 19 bases.

This clonotype came up a few times. This chain connects TRBV10-3 to TRBJ1-6, with D uncertain. V lost 6 bases and J lost 10, with 16 bases in between. This CDR3 spans 14 amino acids. The germline CDR1 and CDR2 sequences are ENHRY and SYGVKD. The CDR3 nucleotides read TGTGCCATCAGCCCGGACGGTGGCGGGTCACCCCTCCACTTT. Encoded protein: CAISPDGGGSPLHF.

This CDR3 is CASSADRTTNEKLFF. CDR3 in DNA: TGTGCCAGCAGTGCCGACAGGACAACTAATGAAAAACTGTTTTTT. J is TRBJ1-4 and V is TRBV2, with D possibly TRBD1 on 6 matching bases. Germline CDR1 SNHLY, CDR2 FYNNEI. CDR3 length equals 15 residues. Deletions cut 4 bases from V and 0 bases from J, with 9 bases between.

In this sample, this clonotype turned up many times. This sequence joins TRBV9 and TRBJ1-2; 8 bases line up with TRBD1. V lost 3 bases to trimming and J lost 1 base; unmatched junction nucleotides: 14. CDR3 length: 18 amino acids. Germline assignment: CDR1 SGDLS and CDR2 YYNGEE. In DNA, the CDR3 is TGTGCCAGCAGCGCAACGGCCGGGACAGGTGCGGATAACTATGGCTACACCTTC. Translation: CASSATAGTGADNYGYTF.

As to this clonotype: An end of the junction does not agree with germline; a read error may underlie this. The V call is TRBV7-9, the J call TRBJ2-7, with D possibly being TRBD1 (6 bases). Germline-derived CDR1 and CDR2 are SEHNR and FQNEAQ (reference sequence). The CDR3 runs 15 residues. CDR3 coding DNA: TGTGCCAGCAGCTCCCAACAGGGCCCCTCCTACGAGCGGTACTTC. Its protein product is CASSSQQGPSYERYF.

As regards this clonotype: The junction departs from the called germline gene at one end, perhaps through a read error. The chain links TRBV2 to TRBJ2-2, with a weak D call TRBD1 (5 bases). The CDR3 contains 14 residues. CDR1 is SNHLY, CDR2 FYNNEI, per germline. This CDR3 is CATSVQGGTGELFF. CDR3 nucleotide sequence: TGTGCCACCAGTGTTCAGGGCGGCACCGGGGAGCTGTTTTTT.

The chain couples TRBV20-1 to TRBJ2-1, with D possibly being TRBD2 (6 bases). The V end was cut by 1 base, the J end by 5 bases, with 18 bases between. The germline V gene has CDR1 DFQATT and CDR2 SNEGSKA (reference sequence). CDR3 size: 16 residues. The CDR3 loop reads CSARGRGIWIHNEQFF. The CDR3 coding sequence is TGCAGTGCTAGAGGACGGGGGATTTGGATCCACAATGAGCAGTTCTTC.

There are many counts of this clonotype. CDR3 amino acids: CASKVGAVRYF. The CDR3 bases are TGTGCCAGCAAGGTGGGGGCAGTTCGGTACTTC. V usage is TRBV2 and J usage is TRBJ2-4, with D possibly matching TRBD1 (6 bases). V lost 7 bases to trimming and J lost 15 bases, with 16 bases between them. The CDR3 totals 11 residues. Germline CDR1 reads SNHLY; CDR2 reads FYNNEI.

The chain recombines TRBV20-1 with TRBJ2-1, with no clear D. The CDR3 is 14 amino acids. Trimming took 0 bases from V and 1 from J, leaving 7 bases between them. Germline CDR1 is DFQATT and CDR2 is SNEGSKA (reference sequence). Written as DNA, the CDR3 is TGCAGTGCTAGAGACAGTCCGTCCTACAATGAGCAGTTCTTC. Translation gives CSARDSPSYNEQFF.

CDR3 sequence reads: CASSPQGAYNEQFF. CDR3 bases: TGTGCCAGCAGTCCACAGGGGGCCTACAATGAGCAGTTCTTC. This chain joins TRBV25-1 and TRBJ2-1; 8 nucleotides agree with TRBD1. V was pared by 5 bases and J by 2 bases, with 2 bases of the junction left unmatched. The germline gives CDR1 MGHDK, CDR2 SYGVNS. The CDR3 covers 14 residues.

This sequence joins TRBV5-5 and TRBJ2-7, with 7 bases identical to TRBD1. The CDR3 consists of 15 residues. Trimming at V came to 2 bases and at J to 2 bases, leaving 7 bases not matched to a gene. The germline CDR1 and CDR2 sequences are SGHKS and YYEKEE (reference sequence). The CDR3 sequence: CASSLRGQITYEQYF. The CDR3 region has the DNA TGTGCCAGCAGCTTAAGGGGACAGATAACCTACGAGCAGTACTTC.

This clonotype was recorded many times. The V call is TRBV6-1, the J call TRBJ1-4, with D uncertain. The CDR3 runs to 13 residues. The germline V gene encodes CDR1 MNHNS and CDR2 SASEGT. Trimming removed 7 bases from V and 8 bases from J, with 14 bases in between. The chain's CDR3 is CASTLTREEKLFF. CDR3 DNA: TGTGCCAGCACCTTAACAAGGGAGGAAAAACTGTTTTTT.

This clonotype was detected ten times or more. The chain uses TRBV19 and TRBJ2-5, with D possibly being TRBD1 (6 bases). V lost 9 bases, J lost 5 bases, and 19 bases lay in between. Germline CDR1 reads LNHDA; CDR2 reads SQIVND (reference sequence). The CDR3 runs to 14 residues. The CDR3 reads CASRAGQYKETQYF. The CDR3 DNA reads TGTGCCAGCAGGGCCGGACAGTATAAGGAGACCCAGTACTTC. The variable domain in full, completed from reference TRBV19 and TRBJ2-5, reads DGGITQSPKYLFRKEGQNVTLSCEQNLNHDAMYWYRQDPGQGLRLIYYSQIVNDFQKGDIAEGYSVSREKKESFPLTVTSAQKNPTAFYLCASRAGQYKETQYFGPGTRLLVL.

In this sample, this clonotype turned up many times. This chain links TRBV5-1 with TRBJ2-7; 9 bases are shared with TRBD2. Germline CDR1 reads SGHRS; CDR2 reads YFSETQ. V was clipped by 6 bases and J by 4 bases; unmatched bases: 14. The CDR3 loop spans 16 amino acids. CDR3 sequence: CASTRGGAGGTYEQYF. DNA for the CDR3: TGCGCCAGCACCCGAGGGGGAGCGGGGGGAACTTACGAGCAGTACTTC.

This clonotype was detected a few times. Mismatch with germline at one junction end may stem from a read error. The chain carries TRBV18 and TRBJ2-7; D remains unclear. CDR3 length equals 15 residues. Germline CDR1 reads KGHSH; CDR2 reads LQKENI. The CDR3 DNA reads TGTGCCAGCTCGCCACCCCTAAAAGACTCCTACGAGCAGTACTTC. It specifies CASSPPLKDSYEQYF.

This chain links TRBV11-1 with TRBJ1-1; D is undetermined. CDR1 and CDR2 from the germline V gene are SGHAT and FQDESV (reference sequence). Trimming left V 5 bases short and J 4 bases short, with 11 bases between. This CDR3 region has 13 residues. Written as DNA, the CDR3 is TGTGCCAGCAGCCCCTTTGCGGCCACTGAAGCTTTCTTT. Amino acid sequence: CASSPFAATEAFF.

This chain uses TRBV19 with TRBJ1-6; D unclear. The CDR3 consists of 15 residues. Trimming pared 9 bases from V and 4 bases from J, leaving 16 bases between. CDR1 is LNHDA and CDR2 is SQIVND in the germline V gene (reference sequence). CDR3 in amino acids: CASCTGSQYNSPLHF. The CDR3 DNA reads as TGTGCCAGCTGCACCGGGTCCCAATATAATTCACCCCTCCACTTT.

This clonotype was picked up one time. This clone may be a read error of a much larger clone one base away. This chain uses TRBV11-2 with TRBJ2-7; D gene unclear. V lost 0 bases, J lost 9 bases, and 18 bases lay in between. The CDR3 is made up of 15 amino acids. The V gene's germline CDR1 is SGHAT and CDR2 FQNNGV. CDR3 sequence (DNA): TGTGCCAGCAGCTTAGATTTTGTCTCTCCTACGAGGCAGTACTTC. Translating gives CASSLDFVSPTRQYF. Full variable domain (outside the CDR3, taken from reference TRBV11-2 and TRBJ2-7): EAGVAQSPRYKIIEKRQSVAFWCNPISGHATLYWYQQILGQGPKLLIQFQNNGVVDDSQLPKDRFSAERLKGVDSTLKIQPAKLEDSAVYLCASSLDFVSPTRQYFGPGTRLTVT.

V and J are TRBV2 and TRBJ1-4; no clear D gene. This CDR3 spans 14 amino acids. Germline V lookup: CDR1 SNHLY, CDR2 FYNNEI. The ends were cut back, 7 bases at V and 4 bases at J, with 13 bases in the middle. In nucleotides, the CDR3 is TGTGCCAGCAACAGACTCGAGAATAATGAAAAACTGTTTTTT. Translated, it gives CASNRLENNEKLFF.

The V and J genes are TRBV25-1 and TRBJ2-3; D remains ambiguous. Germline V lookup: CDR1 MGHDK, CDR2 SYGVNS. The CDR3 loop spans 16 amino acids. V shed 1 base and J shed 6 bases, with 17 bases lying between them. The DNA of the CDR3 is TGTGCCAGCAGTGAATGGGCGGACGCGGATGGGGATACGCAGTATTTT. It translates to CASSEWADADGDTQYF.

The chain recombines TRBV20-1 with TRBJ1-6; D gene ambiguous. The V and J ends lost 3 bases and 14 bases respectively, with 14 bases between them. This CDR3 is built from 12 residues. Germline-derived CDR1 and CDR2 are DFQATT and SNEGSKA (reference sequence). The CDR3 loop is CSASPRELSLHF. The CDR3 bases are TGCAGTGCTAGTCCTCGCGAGTTATCCCTCCACTTT.

This clonotype has at least ten counts. The chain carries TRBV2 and TRBJ2-5; D remains ambiguous. Per germline, CDR1 SNHLY and CDR2 FYNNEI. The CDR3 spans 12 residues. The ends were cut back, 4 bases at V and 1 base at J, with 4 bases in the middle. The CDR3 protein is CASSGLQETQYF. In DNA form, the CDR3 reads TGTGCCAGCAGTGGACTCCAAGAGACCCAGTACTTC. The whole variable domain, remainder taken from reference TRBV2 and TRBJ2-5, is EPEVTQTPSHQVTQMGQEVILRCVPISNHLYFYWYRQILGQKVEFLVSFYNNEISEKSEIFDDQFSVERPDGSNFTLKIRSTKLEDSAMYFCASSGLQETQYFGPGTRLLVL.

The chain is built from TRBV15 and TRBJ2-5; no clear D gene. V was pared by 3 bases and J by 1 base, with 9 bases between. In germline, CDR1 is LNHNV, CDR2 YYDKDF (reference sequence). There are 14 residues in the CDR3. CDR3 sequence (DNA): TGTGCCACCAGCAGCTTCGGGCCCCAAGAGACCCAGTACTTC. This encodes CATSSFGPQETQYF.

V usage is TRBV24-1 and J usage is TRBJ2-3, with 11 bases matching TRBD2. Germline V gene sequence: CDR1 KGHDR, CDR2 SFDVKD. V trimming: 1 base; J trimming: 4 bases; junction bases outside the gene matches: 0. CDR3 size: 15 residues. The chain's CDR3 is CATSDFSGGADTQYF. Here the CDR3 DNA reads TGTGCCACCAGTGATTTTAGCGGGGGGGCAGATACGCAGTATTTT.

The V gene is TRBV2, the J gene TRBJ1-1, with D unclear. Germline lookup yields CDR1 SNHLY and CDR2 FYNNEI. CDR3 length: 11 residues. Trimming took off 8 bases at V and 2 bases at J, with 6 bases between the two ends. The CDR3 loop reads CASWANTEAFF. CDR3 bases: TGTGCCAGCTGGGCTAACACTGAAGCTTTCTTT.